This T cell receptor (beta chain) was obtained from a study of cytomegalovirus exposure and HLA in healthy donors. About the study: Of some 400 genotyped donors, approximately 84% clustered with self-reported Caucasian donors. Study-wide points: Differences between HLA loci emerged in a later analysis of TCR association rates, with DRB1 most and HLA-C fewest. Specific recognition of CMV antigens was confirmed in vitro for a few chains (all CMV-associated).

Among the donors, all were healthy bone marrow donors. PCR was performed using 60 Vbeta and 13 Jbeta primers. Assay used: immunoSEQ multiplex PCR; TCRdb lists only in-frame clones, some missing. The sample comprises about 160,000 clones, 75% to 85% of which are singletons, and about 11% rests with the top ten. To note about this clone: Its antigen is unidentified.

The TCR sequence derives from a man aged 45-65 years in good health and CMV-seropositive. The specimen was PBMCs.

As DNA, the CDR3 is TGTGCCAGCAGCCGTCGGACAGGCGGGAACTATAATTCACCCCTCCACTTT. Protein product: CASSRRTGGNYNSPLHF. The genes are TRBV11-1 and TRBJ1-6; 7 bases line up with TRBD1. Germline CDR1 is SGHAT and CDR2 is FQDESV (reference sequence). Losses at the gene ends were 5 bases for V and 3 bases for J; bases not matched to a gene: 10. This CDR3 is 17 amino acids long.